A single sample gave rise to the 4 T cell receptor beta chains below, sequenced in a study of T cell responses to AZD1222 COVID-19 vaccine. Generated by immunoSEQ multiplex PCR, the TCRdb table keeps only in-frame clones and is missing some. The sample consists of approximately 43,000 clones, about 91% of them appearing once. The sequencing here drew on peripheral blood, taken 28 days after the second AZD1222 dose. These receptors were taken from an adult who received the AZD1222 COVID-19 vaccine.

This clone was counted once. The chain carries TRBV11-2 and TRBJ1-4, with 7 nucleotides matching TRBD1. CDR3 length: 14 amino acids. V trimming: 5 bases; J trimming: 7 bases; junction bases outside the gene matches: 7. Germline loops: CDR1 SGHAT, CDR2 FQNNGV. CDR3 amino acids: CASSLGGESEKLFF. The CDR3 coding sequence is TGTGCCAGCAGCCTAGGGGGCGAGAGTGAAAAACTGTTTTTT.

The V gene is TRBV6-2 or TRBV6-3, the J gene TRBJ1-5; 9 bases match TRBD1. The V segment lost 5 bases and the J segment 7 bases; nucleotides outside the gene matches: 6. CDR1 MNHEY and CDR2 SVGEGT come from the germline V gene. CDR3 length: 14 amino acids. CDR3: CASSRTGGSQPQHF. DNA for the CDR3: TGTGCCAGCAGTCGTACAGGGGGCTCACAGCCCCAGCATTTT.

This CDR3 is CASSYSRAGSGYTF. In nucleotides, the CDR3 is TGTGCCAGCAGTTACTCGAGGGCAGGGAGCGGCTACACCTTC. The chain links TRBV6-2 or TRBV6-3 to TRBJ1-2; maybe TRBD1 (5 bases). Germline CDR1 and CDR2: MNHEY and SVGEGT. This CDR3 spans 14 amino acids. V was pared by 0 bases and J by 8 bases, with 13 bases between.

The CDR3 protein is CASSSGSGTDTQYF. CDR3 nucleotide sequence: TGCGCCAGCAGTTCAGGGAGTGGCACAGATACGCAGTATTTT. The chain joins TRBV4-1 to TRBJ2-3; perhaps D is TRBD1 or TRBD2 (5 bases each). The CDR3 sequence is 14 residues long. Germline V lookup: CDR1 MGHRA, CDR2 YSYEKL. Trimming left V 6 bases short and J 1 base short, with 11 bases between.